The rows below give T cell receptor beta chains drawn from one sample of a study of human T cells and chemical hapten exposure. TCRdb passed the RACE reads through MiXCR, listing each CDR3 protein once. The profile shows roughly 74,000 distinct CDR3 sequences, approximately 32% of them singletons. Sequenced material: whole blood, taken in connection with sensitization to the hapten diphenylcyclopropenone (DPC). Source of these receptors: a man aged 35 to 55 with alopecia areata. Some clones in this sample may be carry-over from other donors' samples. Both conserved end residues are part of each CDR3. A D gene is named only where the DNA matches it firmly. Only part of the rows carry a size: once, few, many, or a class if the clone is expanded.

TRBJ2-7 few NA TRBV29-1 CSVRVGVYEQYF TGCAGCGTTCGGGTTGGGGTCTACGAGCAGTACTTC
TRBJ2-2 NA TRBD1 TRBV4-3 CASSRYRGQANTGELFF TGCGCCAGCAGCCGATACAGGGGGCAAGCGAACACCGGGGAGCTGTTTTTT
TRBJ2-1 NA TRBD2 TRBV20-1 CSARRPGLAGVGEQFF TGCAGTGCCCGTCGTCCGGGACTAGCGGGAGTGGGTGAGCAGTTCTTC
TRBJ2-1 once NA TRBV12-3/TRBV12-4 CASSFGDEQFF TGTGCCAGCAGTTTCGGGGATGAGCAGTTCTTC
TRBJ2-1 few TRBD2 TRBV28 CASSLRLAGVIDEQFF TGTGCCAGCAGTTTACGGCTAGCGGGAGTAATTGATGAGCAGTTCTTC
TRBJ2-7 once NA TRBV28 CASSGYTGSYEQYF TGTGCCAGCAGTGGATACACAGGGTCCTACGAGCAGTACTTC
TRBJ2-7 NA TRBD2 TRBV5-1 CASSTEGVAGSYEQYF TGCGCCAGCAGCACCGAAGGAGTAGCGGGATCGTACGAGCAGTACTTC
TRBJ2-3 NA NA TRBV20-1 CSAQGLASHTSTDTQYF TGCAGTGCCCAAGGGCTAGCGTCTCACACTAGCACAGATACGCAGTATTTT
TRBJ2-1 NA NA TRBV9 CASSVDGGTYNEQFF TGTGCCAGCAGCGTAGACGGGGGAACCTACAATGAGCAGTTCTTC
TRBJ1-1 NA NA TRBV5-1 CASSFAPLSTANTEAFF TGCGCCAGCAGCTTTGCCCCCCTTTCGACAGCGAACACTGAAGCTTTCTTT